Below, 20 T cell receptor beta chains from the same sample are listed, as sequenced in a study of T cells in Graves' hyperthyroidism and ophthalmopathy. Amplification of TCR beta CDR3 regions used RNA as the template. TCR CDR3 underwent first-round RT-PCR with the HTBI primer set. TCRdb redid the calling of the multiplex PCR reads with MiXCR, one entry per CDR3 protein. The repertoire holds roughly 800,000 distinct CDR3 sequences, with 35% to 40% as singletons. The sequenced sample was blood. All receptors come from a man between 18 and 29 years old with Graves' hyperthyroidism.

This clonotype came up many times. The V gene is TRBV29-1, the J gene TRBJ1-1; D is unresolved. The CDR3 sequence is 14 residues long. CDR1 and CDR2 from the germline V gene are SQVTM and ANQGSEA. V dropped 1 base and J dropped 0 bases, with 9 bases sitting between them. CDR3 residues: CSVEGEPMNTEAFF. As DNA, the CDR3 is TGCAGCGTTGAAGGGGAGCCCATGAACACTGAAGCTTTCTTT.

The DNA for the CDR3 is TGTGCCAGCAGAGATTTGAGGACGGGGAATGAAAAACTGTTTTTT. Residues: CASRDLRTGNEKLFF. The rearrangement joins TRBV25-1 to TRBJ1-4; no firm D call. The CDR3 sequence is 15 residues long. V lost 6 bases and J lost 5, with 16 bases in between. Germline V gene data show CDR1 as MGHDK and CDR2 as SYGVNS.

Many counts were recorded for this clonotype. The rearrangement uses TRBV10-1 and TRBJ2-5; D gene uncertain. CDR1 and CDR2 (germline): WNHNN, SYGVQD (reference sequence). V lost 8 bases to trimming and J lost 4 bases, with 11 bases between them. The CDR3 loop spans 12 amino acids. The CDR3 DNA follows: TGCGCCAGCCCGCCTCGGCGAGAGACCCAGTACTTC. This codes for CASPPRRETQYF.

The table lists this clonotype with many counts. The chain couples TRBV7-9 to TRBJ2-5; TRBD2 matches 9 bases. V dropped 5 bases and J dropped 3; count of bases not matched to a gene: 4. The CDR3 runs 14 residues. Germline CDR1 and CDR2: SEHNR and FQNEAQ (reference sequence). CDR3 amino acids: CASSRVAGEETQYF. In nucleotides, the CDR3 is TGTGCCAGCAGCCGTGTAGCGGGAGAAGAGACCCAGTACTTC.

The chain carries TRBV10-2 and TRBJ1-2, with 7 bases lining up with TRBD1. The CDR3 extends over 15 amino acids. With V trimmed by 5 bases and J by 4 bases, 10 bases remained unmatched. The germline V gene encodes CDR1 WSHSY and CDR2 SAAADI. CDR3 protein: CASSINPGQLYGYTF. The CDR3 DNA sequence: TGCGCCAGCAGTATTAACCCGGGACAGCTCTATGGCTACACCTTC.

This clonotype has a count of ten or more. The gene calls are TRBV20-1 and TRBJ1-5; the match to TRBD1 covers 7 bases. The CDR3 has 12 residues. Trimming cost V 6 bases and J 5 bases; bases outside gene matches: 4. In germline, CDR1 is DFQATT, CDR2 SNEGSKA (reference sequence). CDR3 coding DNA: TGCAGTGCCTGGGACAGACATCAGCCCCAGCATTTT. Translated, it gives CSAWDRHQPQHF.

The V call is TRBV24-1, the J call TRBJ2-5; possibly TRBD2 for D (5 bases). Between the trimmed V and J ends, which lost 0 bases and 5 bases, there was a span of 6 bases. Germline assignment: CDR1 KGHDR and CDR2 SFDVKD. CDR3 length: 13 residues. The CDR3 loop is CATSDLKRETQYF. For the CDR3, the DNA is TGTGCCACCAGTGATTTGAAGCGGGAGACCCAGTACTTC.

This clonotype was detected many times. This chain uses TRBV25-1 with TRBJ1-6, with 8 bases fitting TRBD1. The CDR3 covers 16 residues. V shed 5 bases and J 2 bases; nucleotides not matched to a gene: 5. Germline CDR1 reads MGHDK; CDR2 reads SYGVNS. The CDR3 sequence: CASSQTGATYNSPLHF. CDR3 bases: TGTGCCAGCAGTCAGACAGGGGCCACCTATAATTCACCCCTCCACTTT.

This clonotype has a count of ten or more. The chain has TRBV2 and TRBJ1-5; 10 nucleotides line up with TRBD1. The CDR3 consists of 15 residues. Per the germline V gene, CDR1 is SNHLY and CDR2 is FYNNEI. V was clipped by 6 bases and J by 4 bases; unmatched bases: 6. This chain's CDR3 is CASRAPGQGNQPQHF. DNA of the CDR3: TGTGCCAGCAGGGCGCCGGGACAGGGGAATCAGCCCCAGCATTTT.

The chain carries TRBV19 and TRBJ1-2; 8 nucleotides align to TRBD1. The CDR3 has 18 residues. J was trimmed by 3 bases and V by 9 bases; bases with no gene match: 21. Germline V gene sequence: CDR1 LNHDA, CDR2 SQIVND (reference sequence). The CDR3 protein is CASSLGAVDRATDYGYTF. The CDR3 DNA follows: TGTGCCAGCAGCTTAGGGGCTGTGGACAGGGCCACTGACTATGGCTACACCTTC.

This clonotype was found a few times. The rearrangement uses TRBV9 and TRBJ2-5, with a possible D match to TRBD1 (6 bases). The CDR3 runs to 15 residues. Per germline, CDR1 SGDLS and CDR2 YYNGEE. V shed 0 bases and J shed 2 bases, with 11 bases lying between them. The CDR3 is CASSVGTEYQETQYF. CDR3 nucleotides: TGTGCCAGCAGCGTAGGGACAGAATATCAAGAGACCCAGTACTTC.

The genes are TRBV7-9 and TRBJ1-2, with D unclear. The V gene lost 2 bases and the J gene lost 7 bases, with 11 bases spanning the gap. In germline, CDR1 is SEHNR, CDR2 FQNEAQ (reference sequence). The CDR3 totals 13 residues. The CDR3 region is CASSLRAESGYTF. CDR3 sequence (DNA): TGTGCCAGCAGCTTAAGGGCGGAGAGTGGCTACACCTTC.

Notes on this clonotype: It may be a read error: a sequence one base away is much more abundant. V gene TRBV7-4 combines with J gene TRBJ1-2; D gene unclear. The CDR3 runs to 14 residues. V was cut by 3 bases and J by 4 bases, with 12 bases left in between. Germline CDR1 SGHVT, CDR2 SQSDAQ. CDR3 nucleotide sequence: TGTGCCAGCAGCTTGGGTCGGTCAGCCTATGGCTACACCTTC. Its translation: CASSLGRSAYGYTF.

The chain recombines TRBV10-3 with TRBJ2-2, with 12 bases fitting TRBD2. The CDR3 sequence is 16 residues long. Germline CDR1 ENHRY, CDR2 SYGVKD. Trimming removed 5 bases from V and 6 bases from J; junction bases left unmatched: 7. CDR3 sequence: CAISSSGGVVPGELFF. As DNA, the CDR3 is TGTGCCATCAGTTCTAGCGGGGGGGTCGTGCCCGGGGAGCTGTTTTTT.

For this clonotype: A much larger clone differs from this one at a single base, so this may be a read error. This rearrangement joins TRBV24-1 to TRBJ2-7; a possible D gene is TRBD2 (6 bases). From germline, CDR1 is KGHDR and CDR2 SFDVKD. This CDR3 has 14 amino acids. The CDR3 bases are TGTGCCGCCAGTGCCCAGGGAGGAGGATACGAGCAGTACTTC. This translates into CAASAQGGGYEQYF.

This clonotype has a count of ten or more. The chain employs TRBV2 and TRBJ1-5; TRBD1 matches at 9 bases. V lost 8 bases and J lost 7; bases outside the gene matches: 9. Germline CDR1 reads SNHLY; CDR2 reads FYNNEI. This CDR3 region has 14 residues. DNA of the CDR3: TGTGCCAGCGGACCGGGACAGGGTGGGCAGCCCCAGCATTTT. Translated, it gives CASGPGQGGQPQHF.

The chain is built from TRBV10-3 and TRBJ2-5; D might be TRBD2 (5 bases). The germline V gene encodes CDR1 ENHRY and CDR2 SYGVKD. This CDR3 comprises 16 residues. V lost 6 bases to trimming and J lost 1 base, with 18 bases between them. The CDR3 region has the DNA TGTGCCATCAGCGGACCGACTGGACTGGCCCAAGAGACCCAGTACTTC. This sequence encodes CAISGPTGLAQETQYF.

Comments on this clonotype: A single base separates this from a much larger clone, so it may be a read error. The rearrangement joins TRBV2 to TRBJ1-4, with 8 bases identical to TRBD1. The germline V gene has CDR1 SNHLY and CDR2 FYNNEI. V shed 6 bases, J shed 6 bases, and the junction held 6 bases outside the gene matches. The CDR3 is made up of 14 amino acids. CDR3: CASSGQGIDEKLFF. The CDR3 bases are TGTGCCAGCAGCGGACAGGGAATAGATGAAAAACTGTTTTTT.

This chain uses TRBV12-3 or TRBV12-4 with TRBJ1-2, with a possible D match to TRBD1 (5 bases). The CDR3 sequence is 15 residues long. The V end was cut by 3 bases, the J end by 2 bases, with 13 bases between. CDR3 residues: CASSLGLPLNYGYTF. The CDR3 DNA reads as TGTGCCAGCAGTTTGGGACTCCCACTGAACTATGGCTACACCTTC.

This clonotype was counted a few times. The J gene is TRBJ2-2, the V gene TRBV5-1; the match to TRBD2 covers 9 bases. V gave up 10 bases and J gave up 5 bases; unmatched junction bases: 18. CDR3 size: 17 residues. Germline loops: CDR1 SGHRS, CDR2 YFSETQ. The CDR3 spells CASAAWSGGRGTGELFF. CDR3 DNA: TGCGCCTCAGCAGCTTGGAGCGGGGGGCGAGGGACCGGGGAGCTGTTTTTT.